The source of this T cell receptor beta chain is a study of shared clonotypes between healthy human individuals. General study results and limits: Limitation of the genetic and exposure-history diversity represented came from the few donors.

At deep level, the assay was performed. Sorted subsets were amplified in replicate PCRs using approximately 0.2 ug DNA, 32,000 or so T cell genomes. Repertoires were generated with immunoSEQ multiplex PCR, while TCRdb's copy carries only in-frame clones and drops some. Here the sample spans roughly 2,000,000 clones, 93% being singletons. Positively selected for CCR7, the CD45RO-negative cells used as naive CD8 cells excluded terminally differentiated effector memory CD45RA+ cells. Participating donors were healthy, HIV-negative adults free of recent acute infections or vaccinations. Regarding this clone: Its antigen is unidentified.

J lost 3 bases, V lost 5 bases, and 8 bases had no gene match. CDR1 and CDR2 from the germline V gene are MGHDK and SYGVNS. The CDR3 runs to 17 residues. The chain combines TRBV25-1 with TRBJ2-1; 12 positions agree with TRBD2. The sample comprised naive CD8+ T cells from PBMCs. This TCR came from a man aged 18 to 29 in good health. Some clones in this sample may be carry-over from other donors' samples. This chain's CDR3 is CASSPYRLAGDYNEQFF. The CDR3 nucleotides read TGTGCCAGCAGTCCCTATCGACTAGCGGGGGACTACAATGAGCAGTTCTTC.